One and the same sample provided the 28 T cell receptor beta chains below, sequenced in a study of glioma-infiltrating T cells after dendritic cell vaccination (dated by TCRdb to 2016 to 2018). Library generation was performed with the immunoSEQ multiplex PCR assay. Drawn from immuneACCESS, this table holds only the in-frame rearrangements with V and J called that TCRdb kept. Clones are partly lost; checked studies trace under half to an unresolved V gene and leave the rest unexplained. For this sample there are fewer than 25,000 clones; 79% appear just once. Approximately 35% of the sample comes from the top ten. Sequences were derived from blood, sampled before dendritic cell vaccination. These receptors all come from a human donor with glioblastoma.

The gene calls are TRBV27 and TRBJ2-1, with 7 bases matching TRBD2. Germline V gene sequence: CDR1 MNHEY, CDR2 SMNVEV (reference sequence). The CDR3 covers 16 residues. Losses at the gene ends were 0 bases for V and 2 bases for J; bases not matched to a gene: 4. The CDR3 protein is CASSLSRAGPYNEQFF. The CDR3 region has the DNA TGTGCCAGCAGTTTATCGCGAGCGGGGCCCTACAATGAGCAGTTCTTC.

The chain uses TRBV11-2 and TRBJ2-3, with D uncertain. The CDR3 length is 15 residues. Trimming removed 0 bases at V and 0 bases at J, with 7 bases between. Germline V CDR1 and CDR2: SGHAT, FQNNGV. CDR3 residues: CASSLERWSTDTQYF. In DNA form, the CDR3 reads TGTGCCAGCAGCTTAGAACGGTGGAGCACAGATACGCAGTATTTT.

This clone was recorded a few times. V is TRBV6-7 and J is TRBJ2-7; 7 nucleotides match TRBD1. TRBV6-7 qualifies as an ORF whose function is uncertain. The CDR3 spans 14 residues. V lost 2 bases, J lost 3 bases, and 4 bases stayed unmatched. The DNA for the CDR3 is TGTGCCAGCAGTTACCCGGGACAGCACTACGAGCAGTACTTC. Protein: CASSYPGQHYEQYF.

The chain is built from TRBV5-1 and TRBJ2-3; D gene ambiguous. The length of the CDR3 is 12 residues. V lost 6 bases to trimming and J lost 5 bases, with 10 bases between them. Germline V gene sequence: CDR1 SGHRS, CDR2 YFSETQ. The CDR3 region has the DNA TGCGCCAGCAACCCGCTAAGAGATACGCAGTATTTT. Translating gives CASNPLRDTQYF.

The chain has TRBV11-3 and TRBJ2-3; possibly TRBD2 for D (6 bases). Germline CDR1 SGHNT, CDR2 YENEEA. V lost 3 bases to trimming and J lost 2 bases, with 12 bases between them. This CDR3 spans 15 amino acids. The DNA of the CDR3 is TGTGCCAGCAGCTTGGGGGGTTACGACACAGATACGCAGTATTTT. Translation gives CASSLGGYDTDTQYF.

This clone was detected a few times. CDR3 sequence: CASSLTGTGGGHGYTF. Written as DNA, the CDR3 is TGTGCCAGCAGCTTAACCGGGACAGGGGGCGGTCATGGCTACACCTTC. The J gene is TRBJ1-2, the V gene TRBV7-3; 12 nucleotides align to TRBD1. The CDR3 is 16 amino acids. The V and J ends lost 0 bases and 6 bases, in that order; junction bases with no gene match: 5. Germline V CDR1 and CDR2: SGHTA, FQGTGA.

This rearrangement joins TRBV6-5 to TRBJ2-4; 10 bases line up with TRBD1. Germline V gene lookup returns CDR1 MNHEY and CDR2 SVGAGI. CDR3 length: 16 residues. V was pared by 4 bases and J by 7 bases, with 10 bases of the junction left unmatched. In nucleotides, the CDR3 is TGTGCCAGCAGTTTCACCCCGGGACAGGGGAGGAACATTCAGTACTTC. Its protein is CASSFTPGQGRNIQYF.

This sequence joins TRBV27 and TRBJ1-1; TRBD1 might be the D (5 bases). The CDR3 loop spans 18 amino acids. V was trimmed by 2 bases and J by 0 bases, leaving 19 bases between them. Germline CDR1 MNHEY, CDR2 SMNVEV (reference sequence). This chain's CDR3 is CASSLHSGRANMNTEAFF. CDR3 DNA sequence: TGTGCCAGCAGTTTACACTCTGGCAGGGCAAATATGAACACTGAAGCTTTCTTT.

V is TRBV13 and J is TRBJ2-5; D not certain. The V end was cut by 5 bases, the J end by 3 bases, with 13 bases between. Germline CDR1 PRHDT, CDR2 FYEKMQ (reference sequence). The CDR3 is 14 residues long. CDR3 protein: CASSPNSGKETQYF. DNA of the CDR3: TGTGCCAGCAGCCCGAATTCAGGCAAAGAGACCCAGTACTTC.

The J gene is TRBJ1-1, the V gene TRBV7-3; no firm D call. This CDR3 has 13 amino acids. Germline values: CDR1 SGHTA, CDR2 FQGTGA. With 2 bases removed from V and 0 bases from J, the gap between germline ends came to 4 bases. Written as DNA, the CDR3 is TGTGCCAGCAGCTTAGTATTGAACACTGAAGCTTTCTTT. Translation: CASSLVLNTEAFF.

CDR3 nucleotides: TGTGCCAGCAGCTTAGCTAGCGGGAGTTCAGATACGCAGTATTTT. Encoded protein: CASSLASGSSDTQYF. V and J are TRBV7-9 and TRBJ2-3, with 9 bases fitting TRBD2. The trim removed 0 bases at V and 4 bases at J, leaving 2 bases unmatched. The CDR3 is made up of 15 amino acids. The germline gives CDR1 SEHNR, CDR2 FQNEAQ (reference sequence).

This clone was seen a single time. The V gene is TRBV5-8, the J gene TRBJ1-2; TRBD1 matches at 9 bases. CDR1 and CDR2 (germline): SGHTS, YDEGEE. Unmatched junction bases numbered 5, after V lost 3 bases and J lost 5 bases. The CDR3 runs 14 residues. The CDR3 is CASSWDREAYGYTF. DNA for the CDR3: TGTGCCAGCAGCTGGGACAGGGAAGCGTATGGCTACACCTTC.

The CDR3 region has the DNA TGTGCCAGCACAAGTGGTTTGGGGGCCTACACAGATACGCAGTATTTT. Translated: CASTSGLGAYTDTQYF. The V and J genes are TRBV2 and TRBJ2-3; D might be TRBD1 (6 bases). The CDR3 covers 16 residues. Germline V gene sequence: CDR1 SNHLY, CDR2 FYNNEI. The ends were cut back, 7 bases at V and 2 bases at J, with 19 bases in the middle.

This chain joins TRBV7-2 and TRBJ2-5; the match to TRBD2 covers 13 bases. There are 17 residues in the CDR3. Germline CDR1 and CDR2: SGHTA and FQGNSA. V shed 1 base, J shed 5 bases, and the junction held 7 bases outside the gene matches. CDR3 coding DNA: TGTGCCAGCAGCTTAGGACTAGCGGGAGGCTGGGATGAGACCCAGTACTTC. This encodes CASSLGLAGGWDETQYF.

The J gene is TRBJ2-1, the V gene TRBV30, with 7 bases matching TRBD1. Unmatched junction bases numbered 5, after V lost 4 bases and J lost 2 bases. CDR1 is GTSNPN, CDR2 SVGIG, per germline (reference sequence). This CDR3 has 14 residues. The CDR3 region has the DNA TGTGCCTGGAAGAACAGGGGCCCCTACAATGAGCAGTTCTTC. This sequence encodes CAWKNRGPYNEQFF.

CDR3 in amino acids: CARRGSGTEAFF. CDR3 bases: TGTGCCAGGAGAGGGTCCGGCACTGAAGCTTTCTTT. The V call is TRBV2, the J call TRBJ1-1; D is unclear. CDR3 length equals 12 residues. The V end lost 9 bases, the J end lost 4 bases, and 12 bases lay between the germline ends. From germline, CDR1 is SNHLY and CDR2 FYNNEI.

The J gene is TRBJ1-2, the V gene TRBV7-2; tentative D call: TRBD1 (5 bases). CDR3 length: 15 amino acids. Germline lookup yields CDR1 SGHTA and CDR2 FQGNSA. V was clipped by 5 bases and J by 5 bases, with 18 bases between them. CDR3 amino acids: CASSTFGGEGYGYTF. The CDR3 coding sequence is TGTGCCAGCAGCACCTTCGGGGGGGAAGGGTATGGCTACACCTTC.

By proportion, this clone is medium-sized (0.01 to 0.1%). The chain carries TRBV7-2 and TRBJ2-3; 7 bases match TRBD2. Per germline, CDR1 SGHTA and CDR2 FQGNSA. The CDR3 has 15 residues. V shed 4 bases, J shed 2 bases, and the junction held 6 bases outside the gene matches. The CDR3 DNA sequence: TGTGCCAGCAGCTCCTGGGGGGGGATCACAGATACGCAGTATTTT. This encodes CASSSWGGITDTQYF.

The chain employs TRBV9 and TRBJ2-1; 11 nucleotides agree with TRBD2. Trimming cost V 7 bases and J 0 bases; bases outside gene matches: 6. This CDR3 is 16 amino acids long. Germline CDR1 and CDR2: SGDLS and YYNGEE. Here the CDR3 DNA reads TGTGCCAGCGGGATTAGCGGGAGGGGCTCCTACAATGAGCAGTTCTTC. Amino acids: CASGISGRGSYNEQFF. Looking up the rest from reference TRBV9 and TRBJ2-1 gives the full variable domain: DSGVTQTPKHLITATGQRVTLRCSPRSGDLSVYWYQQSLDQGLQFLIQYYNGEERAKGNILERFSAQQFPDLHSELNLSSLELGDSALYFCASGISGRGSYNEQFFGPGTRLTVL.

The chain employs TRBV7-3 and TRBJ2-1; 14 bases agree with TRBD2. This CDR3 comprises 15 residues. CDR1 and CDR2 from the germline V gene are SGHTA and FQGTGA. Trimming cost V 5 bases and J 12 bases; bases outside gene matches: 9. CDR3 sequence (DNA): TGTGCCAGCAGCGGCATTGGACTAGCGGGGGGCGGGCAGTTCTTC. The encoded protein is CASSGIGLAGGGQFF. The variable domain in full, with the rest retrieved from reference TRBV7-3 and TRBJ2-1, is GAGVSQTPSNKVTEKGKYVELRCDPISGHTALYWYRQSLGQGPEFLIYFQGTGAADDSGLPNDRFFAVRPEGSVSTLKIQRTERGDSAVYLCASSGIGLAGGGQFFGPGTRLTVL.

This rearrangement joins TRBV7-8 to TRBJ1-2; 7 bases map to TRBD1. Germline lookup yields CDR1 SGHVS and CDR2 FQNEAQ. V trimming: 1 base; J trimming: 2 bases; junction bases outside the gene matches: 4. The CDR3 is 15 amino acids. CDR3 residues: CASSLEQGRNYGYTF. In nucleotides, the CDR3 is TGTGCCAGCAGCTTAGAACAGGGGAGGAACTATGGCTACACCTTC.

This chain uses TRBV19 with TRBJ1-3; no clear D. This CDR3 region has 18 residues. Per the germline V gene, CDR1 is LNHDA and CDR2 is SQIVND (reference sequence). Trimming removed 4 bases at V and 4 bases at J, with 23 bases between. The CDR3 DNA sequence: TGTGCCAGTAGTACGGCCGGCAATGTCGGGTTGGCGGGAAACACCATATATTTT. Translated: CASSTAGNVGLAGNTIYF. Filled out from reference TRBV19 and TRBJ1-3, the complete variable domain reads DGGITQSPKYLFRKEGQNVTLSCEQNLNHDAMYWYRQDPGQGLRLIYYSQIVNDFQKGDIAEGYSVSREKKESFPLTVTSAQKNPTAFYLCASSTAGNVGLAGNTIYFGEGSWLTVV.

The CDR3 nucleotides read TGCGCCAGCAGCTCTAATATGGATTCACCCCTCCACTTT. Protein sequence: CASSSNMDSPLHF. V and J are TRBV5-1 and TRBJ1-6; D call uncertain. The V end lost 3 bases, the J end lost 8 bases, and 9 bases lay between the germline ends. The CDR3 covers 13 residues. The germline CDR1 and CDR2 sequences are SGHRS and YFSETQ. Based on the CDR3 plus reference TRBV5-1 and TRBJ1-6, the full variable domain is KAGVTQTPRYLIKTRGQQVTLSCSPISGHRSVSWYQQTPGQGLQFLFEYFSETQRNKGNFPGRFSGRQFSNSRSEMNVSTLELGDSALYLCASSSNMDSPLHFGNGTRLTVT.

The CDR3 sequence is CASSPLQGKNTEAFF. CDR3 sequence (DNA): TGTGCCAGCAGCCCCTTACAGGGTAAGAACACTGAAGCTTTCTTT. The rearrangement uses TRBV14 and TRBJ1-1; TRBD1 might be the D (6 bases). V lost 4 bases to trimming and J lost 1 base, with 13 bases between them. The CDR3 length is 15 residues. The germline V gene has CDR1 SGHDN and CDR2 FVKESK. Filled out from reference TRBV14 and TRBJ1-1, the complete variable domain reads EAGVTQFPSHSVIEKGQTVTLRCDPISGHDNLYWYRRVMGKEIKFLLHFVKESKQDESGMPNNRFLAERTGGTYSTLKVQPAELEDSGVYFCASSPLQGKNTEAFFGQGTRLTVV.

The J gene is TRBJ2-2, the V gene TRBV28; 7 bases align to TRBD2. This CDR3 spans 14 amino acids. Germline V CDR1 and CDR2: MDHEN, SYDVKM. V was clipped by 11 bases and J by 5 bases; unmatched bases: 11. The CDR3 DNA is TGTGCCGGGGGGGGTTTTTTTGGGACCGGGGAGCTGTTTTTT. Translation: CAGGGFFGTGELFF.

The V and J genes are TRBV9 and TRBJ2-3; D is unresolved. This CDR3 comprises 15 residues. The V gene lost 0 bases and the J gene lost 1 base, with 9 bases spanning the gap. Per germline, CDR1 SGDLS and CDR2 YYNGEE. The CDR3 DNA reads as TGTGCCAGCAGCGTAGGGCCTCTCGGCACAGATACGCAGTATTTT. This sequence encodes CASSVGPLGTDTQYF.

V usage is TRBV18 and J usage is TRBJ2-7; 8 positions match TRBD1. Germline-derived CDR1 and CDR2 are KGHSH and LQKENI. Losses at the gene ends were 2 bases for V and 5 bases for J; bases not matched to a gene: 8. The length of the CDR3 is 15 residues. The CDR3 sequence is CASSPNQGASHEQYF. The CDR3 DNA follows: TGTGCCAGCTCACCAAATCAGGGGGCGAGCCACGAGCAGTACTTC.

The CDR3: CASSHIPGATNEKLFF. As DNA, the CDR3 is TGTGCCAGCTCCCATATACCGGGTGCAACTAATGAAAAACTGTTTTTT. The chain combines TRBV18 with TRBJ1-4, with D hard to call. Looked up from germline, CDR1 is KGHSH and CDR2 is LQKENI. This CDR3 is built from 16 residues. V lost 6 bases to trimming and J lost 0 bases, with 14 bases between them. Full variable domain (remainder filled in from reference TRBV18 and TRBJ1-4): NAGVMQNPRHLVRRRGQEARLRCSPMKGHSHVYWYRQLPEEGLKFMVYLQKENIIDESGMPKERFSAEFPKEGPSILRIQQVVRGDSAAYFCASSHIPGATNEKLFFGSGTQLSVL.